This TCR beta chain emerged from a study of blood T cell repertoires in COVID-19. Study-level background: The United States, Italy and Spain were the sources of the acute and convalescent COVID-19 samples.

This clone is a singleton in its sample. With 1 base clipped from V and 10 bases from J, the junction kept 5 bases outside the gene matches. The V gene's germline CDR1 is MNHNS and CDR2 SASEGT. This CDR3 is 13 amino acids long. A PCR-confirmed or clinician-diagnosed COVID-19 case had contacted exposed participants within 2 weeks of entry. Original data processing: Nucleated cell counts were estimated from reference gene primer amplification. Sequencing was performed with immunoSEQ multiplex PCR; in TCRdb, only in-frame clones are kept and a portion is missing. V, J and clone size derive from that table, while D and trimming were established from the DNA sequence. The data contain a few hundred thousand clones, over 80% of them singletons.

V gene TRBV6-1 combines with J gene TRBJ1-2; TRBD1 aligns across 8 bases. Sequenced input: PBMCs or T cells enriched from blood (not recorded which). This receptor was identified in a woman aged 35 to 49 who had been exposed to COVID-19. CDR3 in DNA: TGTGCCAGCAGTGAAGTGGACAGGGACTCCTACACCTTC. Its translation is CASSEVDRDSYTF.